One T cell receptor beta chain is described in this entry. The data derive from a study of blood T cell repertoires in COVID-19. Background on the study: The study drew acute and convalescent COVID-19 samples from the United States, Italy and Spain.

The V end was cut by 7 bases, the J end by 9 bases, with 7 bases between. Germline values: CDR1 MNHEY, CDR2 SVGAGI. The CDR3 totals 11 residues. Clones were read by immunoSEQ multiplex PCR, and TCRdb kept only the in-frame ones, dropping some. The sample consists of about 75,000 clones, approximately 90% of them appearing once. The sample consisted of peripheral blood. The V call is TRBV6-5, the J call TRBJ1-6; D unclear. The clonotype was recovered from a human donor in a cohort sampled during active COVID-19. The CDR3 DNA sequence: TGTGCCAGCAATGCGGCTTCACCCCTCCACTTT. Residues: CASNAASPLHF.